These T cell receptor beta chains were read from a single sample in a study of Ad26.COV2.S vaccination and SARS-CoV-2 variants. Profiling relied on immunoSEQ multiplex PCR, and the TCRdb table lists in-frame clones only, not all of them. The sample has around 420,000 clones, more than 75% seen once. Sequencing was performed on peripheral blood, taken in a trial of Ad26.COV2.S vaccine versus placebo. These receptors were obtained from a person aged 18-60 years who received the Ad26.COV2.S COVID-19 vaccine or a placebo. CDR3s include the opening cysteine and the closing phenylalanine or tryptophan. A D gene is named only where the DNA matches it firmly. Part of the rows lack a size; the others show once, few, many or a class for expanded clones.

V	size	D	J	CDR3	DNA
TRBV5-4	-	-	TRBJ1-2	CASSLLAPSDPNYGYTF	TGTGCCAGCAGCTTGCTGGCCCCATCTGATCCCAACTATGGCTACACCTTC
TRBV5-1	once	-	TRBJ2-3	CASSLDVLSTDTQYF	TGCGCCAGCAGCCTGGACGTACTCAGCACAGATACGCAGTATTTT
TRBV9	few	-	TRBJ1-6	CASSALQGNSPLHF	TGTGCCAGCAGCGCTTTACAGGGTAATTCACCCCTCCACTTT
TRBV12-3/TRBV12-4	few	-	TRBJ2-1	CASSFAAHEQFF	TGTGCCAGCAGTTTTGCAGCCCATGAGCAGTTCTTC
TRBV4-3	-	-	TRBJ2-2	CASSQGTSPGELFF	TGCGCCAGCAGCCAAGGGACCTCACCCGGGGAGCTGTTTTTT
TRBV7-9	few	-	TRBJ1-4	CASSRDGATNEKLFF	TGTGCCAGCAGCAGGGACGGCGCAACTAATGAAAAACTGTTTTTT
TRBV27	-	-	TRBJ2-7	CASSLSGGGEQYF	TGTGCCAGCAGTTTATCGGGGGGAGGCGAGCAGTACTTC
TRBV5-6	-	-	TRBJ1-5	CASSRGGFQGQPQHF	TGTGCCAGCAGCCGTGGAGGGTTTCAGGGTCAGCCCCAGCATTTT
TRBV19	-	-	TRBJ1-3	CASRLGPPGNTIYF	TGTGCCAGTAGGCTGGGTCCTCCTGGAAACACCATATATTTT
TRBV4-2	few	-	TRBJ2-7	CASSQDTDEQYF	TGTGCCAGCAGCCAAGATACCGACGAGCAGTACTTC
TRBV28	-	TRBD2	TRBJ2-3	CASSLSRRGGRADTQYF	TGTGCCAGCAGTTTATCGAGGCGGGGGGGCCGAGCAGATACGCAGTATTTT
TRBV4-1	-	-	TRBJ1-5	CASSHQGPSNQPQHF	TGCGCCAGCAGCCACCAAGGGCCTAGCAATCAGCCCCAGCATTTT
TRBV19	-	-	TRBJ1-2	CASSTPGLSYGYTF	TGTGCCAGTAGTACACCGGGGCTATCCTATGGCTACACCTTC
TRBV3-1/TRBV3-2	-	-	TRBJ1-5	CASSQVEGLRGGGNQPQHF	TGTGCCAGCAGCCAAGTAGAGGGACTCCGGGGGGGTGGCAATCAGCCCCAGCATTTT
TRBV7-9	-	-	TRBJ1-5	CASSLSGFGNQPQHF	TGTGCCAGCAGCCTGAGCGGTTTTGGCAATCAGCCCCAGCATTTT
TRBV4-1	-	-	TRBJ1-2	CASSQEVGVNYGYTF	TGCGCCAGCAGCCAAGAGGTCGGAGTTAACTATGGCTACACCTTC
TRBV6-5	-	-	TRBJ1-5	CASSNLGTFAQPQHF	TGTGCCAGCAGCAACCTCGGGACTTTTGCTCAGCCCCAGCATTTT
TRBV18	few	TRBD1	TRBJ1-6	CASSPPKTGGNSPLHF	TGTGCCAGCTCACCACCTAAGACAGGGGGAAATTCACCCCTCCACTTT
TRBV28	-	TRBD1	TRBJ1-1	CASRDLRGQGNTEAFF	TGTGCCAGCAGAGACCTAAGGGGACAGGGGAACACTGAAGCTTTCTTT
TRBV7-9	-	-	TRBJ1-1	CASTRDGRNTEAFF	TGTGCCAGCACCAGAGACGGCCGGAACACTGAAGCTTTCTTT
TRBV6-2/TRBV6-3	-	TRBD1	TRBJ1-5	CASSPIHRTGGNQPQHF	TGTGCCAGCAGTCCCATCCATAGGACAGGGGGCAATCAGCCCCAGCATTTT
TRBV7-2	-	-	TRBJ1-6	CASSLDVRSPLHF	TGTGCCAGCAGCTTAGATGTACGGTCACCCCTCCACTTT
TRBV7-8	-	-	TRBJ1-5	CASSLVGQGDQPQHF	TGTGCCAGCAGCTTAGTTGGGCAGGGCGATCAGCCCCAGCATTTT
TRBV5-4	-	-	TRBJ2-4	CASSLAVKQDIQYF	TGTGCCAGCAGCCTAGCCGTAAAACAGGACATTCAGTACTTC
TRBV5-1	-	TRBD2	TRBJ2-3	CASSSTLAGFTDTQYF	TGCGCCAGCAGCTCCACCCTAGCGGGGTTCACAGATACGCAGTATTTT
TRBV28	-	-	TRBJ2-1	CASSLNFPYNEQFF	TGTGCCAGCAGTCTAAATTTTCCCTACAATGAGCAGTTCTTC
TRBV5-6	-	-	TRBJ2-7	CASSIGLTSSYEQYF	TGTGCCAGCAGCATCGGACTGACGAGCTCCTACGAGCAGTACTTC
TRBV28	-	-	TRBJ2-3	CASSTRDSTDTQYF	TGTGCCAGCAGTACCCGGGACAGCACAGATACGCAGTATTTT
TRBV6-2/TRBV6-3	-	-	TRBJ1-6	CASRYRTDPFSPLHF	TGTGCCAGCAGGTACCGGACAGATCCTTTCTCACCCCTCCACTTT
TRBV6-4	many	-	TRBJ2-1	CASSDGGSYNEQFF	TGTGCCAGCAGTGACGGGGGTTCCTACAATGAGCAGTTCTTC
TRBV28	once	-	TRBJ1-5	CASSLSVGYQPQHF	TGTGCCAGCAGTTTATCGGTAGGGTATCAGCCCCAGCATTTT
TRBV25-1	-	-	TRBJ1-6	CASSSGGSSYNSPLHF	TGTGCCAGCAGTTCGGGGGGCAGCTCCTATAATTCACCCCTCCACTTT
TRBV28	-	-	TRBJ2-4	CASSLVLAKNIQYF	TGTGCCAGCAGTTTAGTTCTGGCCAAAAACATTCAGTACTTC
TRBV5-1	-	-	TRBJ2-7	CASSFAGYEQYF	TGCGCCAGCAGCTTCGCGGGTTACGAGCAGTACTTC
TRBV6-5	-	-	TRBJ2-1	CASSSTPGDNEQFF	TGTGCCAGCAGCTCGACCCCGGGGGACAATGAGCAGTTCTTC
TRBV5-4	-	TRBD1	TRBJ1-4	CASSFVPGQGNEKLFF	TGTGCCAGCAGCTTTGTACCGGGACAGGGAAATGAAAAACTGTTTTTT
TRBV5-5	-	TRBD1	TRBJ2-5	CASSLEGQGGETQYF	TGTGCCAGCAGCTTGGAGGGACAGGGGGGAGAGACCCAGTACTTC
TRBV7-2	few	-	TRBJ2-5	CASSQKETQYF	TGTGCCAGCAGCCAAAAAGAGACCCAGTACTTC
TRBV19	once	-	TRBJ1-4	CASSMQDYNEKLFF	TGTGCCAGTAGTATGCAGGACTATAATGAAAAACTGTTTTTT
TRBV24-1	-	-	TRBJ1-5	CATSDSQTFRNQPQHF	TGTGCCACCAGTGATTCCCAGACATTCAGGAATCAGCCCCAGCATTTT
TRBV2	-	-	TRBJ2-7	CASSESQILKRSYEQYF	TGTGCCAGCAGTGAATCCCAGATTCTCAAGAGGTCCTACGAGCAGTACTTC
TRBV10-3	-	-	TRBJ2-5	CAISDWGGETQYF	TGTGCCATCAGTGATTGGGGTGGCGAGACCCAGTACTTC
TRBV25-1	-	-	TRBJ1-5	CASSMRTSNQPQHF	TGTGCCAGCAGTATGAGGACAAGCAATCAGCCCCAGCATTTT
TRBV7-2	-	-	TRBJ1-6	CASSFGEISYNSPLHF	TGTGCCAGCAGCTTTGGGGAAATTTCCTATAATTCACCCCTCCACTTT
TRBV6-5	-	-	TRBJ2-7	CASSYRRGARSYEQYF	TGTGCCAGCAGTTATAGGCGCGGGGCCCGCTCCTACGAGCAGTACTTC
TRBV3-1/TRBV3-2	-	-	TRBJ1-2	CASSQPGNYGYTF	TGTGCCAGCAGCCAGCCGGGGAACTATGGCTACACCTTC
TRBV2	-	-	TRBJ2-7	CASSEFRAGSSYEQYF	TGTGCCAGCAGTGAATTCCGGGCGGGTAGCTCCTACGAGCAGTACTTC
TRBV6-6	once	TRBD1	TRBJ1-5	CAVGTGIYQPQHF	TGTGCCGTAGGGACAGGGATTTATCAGCCCCAGCATTTT
TRBV2	-	-	TRBJ2-1	CASSGGGVPYNEQFF	TGTGCCAGCAGTGGAGGGGGGGTTCCCTACAATGAGCAGTTCTTC
TRBV11-2	-	-	TRBJ1-6	CASSSTRGPRNSPLHF	TGTGCCAGCAGCTCTACACGGGGGCCGCGGAATTCACCCCTCCACTTT
TRBV7-2	-	-	TRBJ1-3	CASSNSGGSGNTIYF	TGTGCCAGCAGCAACTCAGGAGGCTCTGGAAACACCATATATTTT
TRBV4-2	-	TRBD2	TRBJ2-3	CASSPTWTSGAGDTQYF	TGTGCCAGCAGCCCGACTTGGACTAGCGGGGCGGGAGATACGCAGTATTTT
TRBV4-3	once	-	TRBJ1-3	CASSQAIEAGNTIYF	TGCGCCAGCAGCCAAGCGATCGAGGCTGGAAACACCATATATTTT
TRBV27	-	-	TRBJ1-4	CASSLVGENEKLFF	TGTGCCAGCAGTTTAGTAGGGGAGAATGAAAAACTGTTTTTT
TRBV6-1	-	-	TRBJ1-5	CASSEHSFMTGQQHF	TGTGCCAGCAGTGAACATTCTTTTATGACTGGGCAGCAGCATTTT
TRBV5-1	-	-	TRBJ2-7	CASSTDRISSYEQYF	TGCGCCAGCAGCACCGACAGAATTTCGTCCTACGAGCAGTACTTC
TRBV6-1	-	-	TRBJ1-3	CASSERGAPASGNTIYF	TGTGCCAGCAGTGAGAGAGGGGCACCAGCATCTGGAAACACCATATATTTT
TRBV7-8	-	-	TRBJ2-7	CASSLAGVTSYEQYF	TGTGCCAGCAGCTTAGCGGGTGTGACTTCCTACGAGCAGTACTTC
TRBV23-1	-	-	TRBJ2-5	CANPGQQETQYF	TGCGCCAACCCTGGACAGCAAGAGACCCAGTACTTC